The present T cell receptor beta chain was sequenced within a study of blood T cells in healthy people across ages. Overall study findings and caveats: Older age went with lower TCR beta diversity per million T cells, in a roughly linear way.

A second 7 to 11 cycle PCR used barcoded and J-beta primers. Via MiXCR, TCRdb re-called the 5' RACE reads, giving one row per CDR3 protein. The repertoire holds under 2,000,000 distinct CDR3 sequences, with around 48% as singletons. This clonotype was observed at least ten times. The target antigen is unknown. The CDR3 has 11 residues. Germline CDR1 is SQVTM and CDR2 is ANQGSEA. V dropped 7 bases and J dropped 4 bases, with 10 bases sitting between them. The gene calls are TRBV29-1 and TRBJ2-5; possibly TRBD1 for D (5 bases). Sequenced: blood. This receptor was taken from a middle-aged woman in good health. DNA of the CDR3: TGCAGCGGGACACACGCAGAGACCCAGTACTTC. Protein product: CSGTHAETQYF.